The entry below describes one TCR beta chain. The antigen is unknown. At the deep level, the assay was run. The method was immunoSEQ multiplex PCR; TCRdb's version includes in-frame clones alone and lacks a portion of them. The sample has some 2,000,000 clones, roughly 94% seen once; the top ten hold 0.1% to 0.15%. These data are taken from a study of shared clonotypes between healthy human individuals. Study-level results: Non-shared clonotypes were found to have lower generation probabilities than the clonotypes that were shared by all four of the sorted-subset donors.

Caucasian adults living in Nashville, Tennessee, provided all samples. V dropped 5 bases and J dropped 6; count of bases not matched to a gene: 8. The CDR3 runs to 14 residues. Germline assignment: CDR1 LGHNT and CDR2 FRNRAP. Material: naive CD4+ T cells sorted from blood. Subset denoted: CD45RA+ positively selected. This TCR derives from a young man in good health. The chain couples TRBV12-5 to TRBJ2-7, with 9 nucleotides matching TRBD1. The CDR3 DNA reads TGTGCTAGTGGTGAGGACAGGGGAGGGAGCGAGCAGTACTTC. Translation gives CASGEDRGGSEQYF. The full variable domain, completed using reference TRBV12-5 and TRBJ2-7, is DARVTQTPRHKVTEMGQEVTMRCQPILGHNTVFWYRQTMMQGLELLAYFRNRAPLDDSGMPKDRFSAEMPDATLATLKIQPSEPRDSAVYFCASGEDRGGSEQYFGPGTRLTVT.